This T cell receptor beta chain was captured in a study of shared T cell receptors in the human thymus. V trimming: 6 bases; J trimming: 4 bases; junction bases outside the gene matches: 9. The CDR3 is 15 amino acids. Germline CDR1 and CDR2: MNHNY and SVGAGI (reference sequence). Libraries were prepared by immunoSEQ multiplex PCR; TCRdb keeps only in-frame clonotypes and omits some of them. The sample contains hundreds of thousands of clones, roughly 86% of which appear only once. The same specimen was also included in a second study, on human thymus T cells. Turning to that study: Corrective cardiac surgery supplied the resected thymus tissue. Thymic and blood repertoires appeared to show biased V and J gene usage.

J is TRBJ1-2 and V is TRBV6-6, with 9 nucleotides matching TRBD1. The receptor was derived from a boy in the first two years of life with a congenital heart defect. The specimen was thymocytes. CDR3 in DNA: TGTGCCAGCAGCATCCGGGACAGGGTAACCTATGGCTACACCTTC. This translates into CASSIRDRVTYGYTF.